This T cell receptor (beta chain) was profiled in a study of blood T cell repertoires in COVID-19. Germline V gives CDR1 SGHTA, CDR2 FQGNSA. V lost 3 bases and J lost 4; bases outside the gene matches: 13. This CDR3 spans 17 amino acids. In the original analysis: How many nucleated cells were present was estimated from reference gene primer amplification. Repertoires were generated with immunoSEQ multiplex PCR, while TCRdb's copy carries only in-frame clones and drops some. V and J calls and clone size follow that table, whereas D and trimming were derived from the DNA. The repertoire includes about 180,000 clones, 80% to 90% of them detected once, and 1.9% sits in the top ten.

Sequenced input: peripheral blood. The receptor was isolated from a man in his late teens or twenties who had recovered from COVID-19. The chain recombines TRBV7-2 with TRBJ1-1; 8 bases align to TRBD1. CDR3 residues: CASSFMTAGQGSTEAFF. CDR3 sequence (DNA): TGTGCCAGCAGCTTTATGACCGCCGGACAGGGTTCCACTGAAGCTTTCTTT.